This TCR beta chain originates from a study of blood T cells in healthy people across ages. A second about 7 to 12 cycle PCR used barcoded and J-beta primers. TCRdb reprocessed the 5' RACE reads with MiXCR, giving one entry per CDR3 protein. Of approximately 1.5 million distinct CDR3 sequences in the sample, almost 35% are singletons; the top ten hold 11%. The germline V gene has CDR1 MDHEN and CDR2 SYDVKM. V was cut by 6 bases and J by 7 bases, with 16 bases left in between. CDR3 length: 13 residues. The sequence was collected from a woman in her thirties in good health. Specimen: blood. The chain combines TRBV28 with TRBJ2-7, with D perhaps assigned TRBD1 or TRBD2 (6 bases each). CDR3 nucleotides: TGTGCCAGCAGGGGGGGCATAGCTAGTGAGCAGTACTTC. Translating gives CASRGGIASEQYF.